This T cell receptor (beta chain) was captured by sequencing in a study of T-cell memory formation after mild COVID-19. Study-level information: TCR clusters showed largely donor specificity.

Sample barcodes and UMIs were carried by the TCR alpha and TCR beta cDNA libraries that 5'RACE generated with constant-segment primers. Each CDR3 protein gets one entry after TCRdb re-called the 5' RACE reads with MiXCR. The repertoire includes about 350,000 distinct CDR3 sequences, 28% of them detected once, and about 13% sits in the top ten. The table lists this clonotype with a few counts. Its antigen is still unknown. CDR3 length: 17 residues. V was pared by 6 bases and J by 0 bases, with 19 bases between. Per germline, CDR1 MDHEN and CDR2 SYDVKM. Findings of the study overall: Pre-infection memory showed some responding clones, and this suggested that cross-reactive memory joined. Chiefly within CM and EM were the contracting CD4+ clones; CD8+ ones were within EMRA.

This TCR was recovered from an adult woman who had mild COVID-19 (a few samples of this study predate the infection). Cell type and time point are not known. The chain employs TRBV28 and TRBJ2-3; TRBD2 might be the D (6 bases). The sequenced sample was PBMCs or a T cell subset sorted from them (not recorded which). Written as DNA, the CDR3 is TGTGCCAGCAGCTTTGGAGGGCTTGACCTAAGCACAGATACGCAGTATTTT. Amino acid sequence: CASSFGGLDLSTDTQYF.